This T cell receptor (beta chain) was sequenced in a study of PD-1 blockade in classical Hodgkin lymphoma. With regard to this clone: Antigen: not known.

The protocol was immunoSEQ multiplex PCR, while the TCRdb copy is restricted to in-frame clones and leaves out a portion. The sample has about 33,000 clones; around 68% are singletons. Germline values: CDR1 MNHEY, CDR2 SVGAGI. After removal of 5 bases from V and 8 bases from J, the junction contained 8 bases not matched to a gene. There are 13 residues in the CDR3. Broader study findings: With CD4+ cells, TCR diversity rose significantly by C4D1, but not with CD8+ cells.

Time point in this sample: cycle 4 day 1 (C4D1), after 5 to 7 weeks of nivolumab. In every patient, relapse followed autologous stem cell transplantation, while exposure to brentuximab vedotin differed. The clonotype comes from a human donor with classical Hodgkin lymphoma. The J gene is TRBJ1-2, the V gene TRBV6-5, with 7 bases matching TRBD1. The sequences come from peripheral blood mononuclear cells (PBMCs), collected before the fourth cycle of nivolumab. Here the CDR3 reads CASSRTGLGGYTF. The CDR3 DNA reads TGTGCCAGCAGTCGGACAGGCTTGGGAGGCTACACCTTC.